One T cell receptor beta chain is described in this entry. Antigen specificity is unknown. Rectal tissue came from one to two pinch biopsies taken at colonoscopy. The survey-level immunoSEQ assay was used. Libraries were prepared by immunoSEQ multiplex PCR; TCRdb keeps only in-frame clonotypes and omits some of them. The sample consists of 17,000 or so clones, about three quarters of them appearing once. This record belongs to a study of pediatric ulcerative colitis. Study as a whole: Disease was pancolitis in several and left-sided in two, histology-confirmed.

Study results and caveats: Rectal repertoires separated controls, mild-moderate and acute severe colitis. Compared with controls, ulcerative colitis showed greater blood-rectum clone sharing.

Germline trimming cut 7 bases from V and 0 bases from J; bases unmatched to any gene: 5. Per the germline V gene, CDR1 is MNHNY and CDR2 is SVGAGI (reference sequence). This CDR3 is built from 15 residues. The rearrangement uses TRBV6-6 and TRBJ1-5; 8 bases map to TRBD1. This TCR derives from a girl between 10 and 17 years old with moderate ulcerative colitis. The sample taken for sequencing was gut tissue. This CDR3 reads CASTWTGNSNQPQHF. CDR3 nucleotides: TGTGCCAGCACCTGGACAGGGAATAGCAATCAGCCCCAGCATTTT.